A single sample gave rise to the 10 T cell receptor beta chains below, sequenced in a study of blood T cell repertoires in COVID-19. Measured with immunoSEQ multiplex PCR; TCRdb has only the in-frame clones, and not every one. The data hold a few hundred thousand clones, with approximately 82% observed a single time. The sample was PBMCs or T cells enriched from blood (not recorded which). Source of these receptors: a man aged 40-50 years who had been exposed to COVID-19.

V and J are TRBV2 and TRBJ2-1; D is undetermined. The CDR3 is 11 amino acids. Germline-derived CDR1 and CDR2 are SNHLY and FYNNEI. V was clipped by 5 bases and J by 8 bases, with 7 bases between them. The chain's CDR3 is CASSSDYEQFF. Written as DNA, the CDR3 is TGTGCCAGCAGTTCAGACTATGAGCAGTTCTTC. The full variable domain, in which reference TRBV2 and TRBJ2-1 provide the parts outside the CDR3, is EPEVTQTPSHQVTQMGQEVILRCVPISNHLYFYWYRQILGQKVEFLVSFYNNEISEKSEIFDDQFSVERPDGSNFTLKIRSTKLEDSAMYFCASSSDYEQFFGPGTRLTVL.

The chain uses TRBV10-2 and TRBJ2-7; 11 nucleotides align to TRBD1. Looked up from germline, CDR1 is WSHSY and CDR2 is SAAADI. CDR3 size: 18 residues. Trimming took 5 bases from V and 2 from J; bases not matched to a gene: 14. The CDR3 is CASSYTGTGGTFTYEQYF. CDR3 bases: TGCGCCAGCAGTTACACCGGGACAGGGGGTACTTTTACCTACGAGCAGTACTTC.

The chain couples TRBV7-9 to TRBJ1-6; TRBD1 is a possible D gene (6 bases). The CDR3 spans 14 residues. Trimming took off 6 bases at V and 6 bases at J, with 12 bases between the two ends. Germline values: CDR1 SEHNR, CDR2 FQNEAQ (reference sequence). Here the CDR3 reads CASRSGAGNSPLHF. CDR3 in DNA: TGTGCCAGCAGATCAGGGGCGGGTAATTCACCCCTCCACTTT.

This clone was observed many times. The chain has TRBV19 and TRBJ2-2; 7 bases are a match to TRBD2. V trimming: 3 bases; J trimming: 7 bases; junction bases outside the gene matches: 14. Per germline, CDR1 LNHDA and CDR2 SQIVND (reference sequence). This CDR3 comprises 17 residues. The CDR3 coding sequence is TGTGCCAGTAGTATCGGCTTGGGAGGGCCGATCGGCGGGGAGCTGTTTTTT. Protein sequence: CASSIGLGGPIGGELFF.

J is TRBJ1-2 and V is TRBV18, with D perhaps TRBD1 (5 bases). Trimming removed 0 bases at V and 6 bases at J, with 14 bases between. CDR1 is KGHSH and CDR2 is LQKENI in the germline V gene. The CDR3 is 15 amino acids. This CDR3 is CASSPPNAGENGYTF. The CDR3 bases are TGTGCCAGCTCACCACCAAATGCGGGGGAGAATGGCTACACCTTC. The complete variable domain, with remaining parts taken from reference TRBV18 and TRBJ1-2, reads NAGVMQNPRHLVRRRGQEARLRCSPMKGHSHVYWYRQLPEEGLKFMVYLQKENIIDESGMPKERFSAEFPKEGPSILRIQQVVRGDSAAYFCASSPPNAGENGYTFGSGTRLTVV.

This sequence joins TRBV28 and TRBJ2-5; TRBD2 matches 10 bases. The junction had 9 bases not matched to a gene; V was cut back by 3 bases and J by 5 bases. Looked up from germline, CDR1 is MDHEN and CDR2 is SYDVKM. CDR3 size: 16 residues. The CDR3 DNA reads TGTGCCAGCAGTTTGAGTAGCGGGAGGAGCGGGGAGACCCAGTACTTC. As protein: CASSLSSGRSGETQYF.

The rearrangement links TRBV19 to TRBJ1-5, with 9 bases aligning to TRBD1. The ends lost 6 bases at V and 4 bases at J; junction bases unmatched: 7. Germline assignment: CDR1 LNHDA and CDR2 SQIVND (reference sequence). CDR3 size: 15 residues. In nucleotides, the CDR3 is TGTGCCAGTAGAACCACCGGGACAGGGAATCAGCCCCAGCATTTT. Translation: CASRTTGTGNQPQHF.

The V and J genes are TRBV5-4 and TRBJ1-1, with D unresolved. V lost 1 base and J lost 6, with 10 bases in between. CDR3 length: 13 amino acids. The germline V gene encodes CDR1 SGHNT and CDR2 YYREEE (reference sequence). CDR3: CASSLNEGSEAFF. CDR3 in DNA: TGTGCCAGCAGCTTGAATGAGGGCTCTGAAGCTTTCTTT.

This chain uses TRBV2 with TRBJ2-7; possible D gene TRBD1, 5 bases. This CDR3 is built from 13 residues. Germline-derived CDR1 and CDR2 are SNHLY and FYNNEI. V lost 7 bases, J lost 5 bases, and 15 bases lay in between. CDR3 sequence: CASIWAGIDEQYF. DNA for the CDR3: TGTGCCAGCATATGGGCAGGGATCGACGAGCAGTACTTC.

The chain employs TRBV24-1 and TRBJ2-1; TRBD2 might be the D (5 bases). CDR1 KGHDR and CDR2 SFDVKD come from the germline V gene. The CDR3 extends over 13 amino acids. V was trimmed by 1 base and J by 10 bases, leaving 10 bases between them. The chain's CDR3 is CATSDLGAGEQFF. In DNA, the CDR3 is TGTGCCACCAGTGATTTAGGCGCGGGCGAGCAGTTCTTC.